The 25 T cell receptor beta chains below come from one sample, sequenced in a study of T-cell reconstitution after alpha-beta-depleted transplantation in children. Preparation of the TCRbeta library used unique molecular identifiers. TCRdb passed the PCR reads through MiXCR, listing each CDR3 protein once. The sample has 700,000 to 850,000 distinct CDR3 sequences, 16% seen once. Sample: PBMCs, mostly from graft donor cells, taken 360 days after TCRalphabeta/CD19-depleted stem cell transplant. These receptors were collected from a male patient aged 10 to 17 who had a stem cell transplant for acute lymphoblastic leukemia, so the T cells may come from the graft donor.

The chain has TRBV6-2 or TRBV6-3 and TRBJ2-7; 7 bases agree with TRBD1. The CDR3 is made up of 16 amino acids. Germline lookup yields CDR1 MNHEY and CDR2 SVGEGT. V dropped 2 bases and J dropped 1; count of bases not matched to a gene: 8. The CDR3 is CASSYGAGTDSYEQYF. The DNA of the CDR3 is TGTGCCAGCAGTTACGGGGCCGGGACAGATTCCTACGAGCAGTACTTC.

The sample holds a few counts of this clonotype. V gene TRBV6-1 combines with J gene TRBJ1-1; 10 bases fit TRBD1. CDR1 and CDR2 (germline): MNHNS, SASEGT. The CDR3 is 13 amino acids. Unmatched junction bases numbered 3, after V lost 6 bases and J lost 5 bases. CDR3 residues: CASRDRGWTEAFF. The CDR3 DNA reads as TGTGCCAGCAGGGACAGGGGGTGGACTGAAGCTTTCTTT.

This rearrangement joins TRBV30 to TRBJ2-1, with 7 bases lining up with TRBD1. In germline, CDR1 is GTSNPN, CDR2 SVGIG (reference sequence). The CDR3 extends over 14 amino acids. V trimming: 5 bases; J trimming: 1 base; junction bases outside the gene matches: 5. Here the CDR3 DNA reads TGTGCCTGGGGGACAGCCATTTCCTACAATGAGCAGTTCTTC. This translates into CAWGTAISYNEQFF.

The CDR3 loop reads CASSLSSGIINEQFF. Here the CDR3 DNA reads TGTGCCAGCAGCTTATCTAGCGGGATTATAAATGAGCAGTTCTTC. The chain employs TRBV7-9 and TRBJ2-1; 9 bases are shared with TRBD2. This CDR3 spans 15 amino acids. Per the germline V gene, CDR1 is SEHNR and CDR2 is FQNEAQ (reference sequence). The V segment lost 2 bases and the J segment 7 bases; nucleotides outside the gene matches: 6. The full variable domain, rest sourced from reference TRBV7-9 and TRBJ2-1, is DTGVSQNPRHKITKRGQNVTFRCDPISEHNRLYWYRQTLGQGPEFLTYFQNEAQLEKSRLLSDRFSAERPKGSFSTLEIQRTEQGDSAMYLCASSLSSGIINEQFFGPGTRLTVL.

Only a few counts were recorded for this clonotype. The chain recombines TRBV5-1 with TRBJ2-7, with a possible D match to TRBD2 (6 bases). Germline loops: CDR1 SGHRS, CDR2 YFSETQ. The V end lost 3 bases, the J end lost 2 bases, and 24 bases lay between the germline ends. The CDR3 runs to 18 residues. The CDR3 DNA follows: TGCGCCAGCAGCTCCTCGGACTATTGGGAACCCCCAACCTACGAGCAGTACTTC. Translating gives CASSSSDYWEPPTYEQYF.

The CDR3 loop reads CASSRGRGNQPQHF. The DNA for the CDR3 is TGTGCCAGCAGCAGGGGGCGCGGCAATCAGCCCCAGCATTTT. V gene TRBV11-2 combines with J gene TRBJ1-5; the match to TRBD1 covers 7 bases. V gave up 5 bases and J gave up 2 bases; unmatched junction bases: 3. The germline V gene encodes CDR1 SGHAT and CDR2 FQNNGV. CDR3 length: 14 residues.

This clonotype was seen repeatedly, ten times or more. This rearrangement joins TRBV29-1 to TRBJ2-2; 7 bases match TRBD1. J gave up 1 base and V 3 bases, and 5 bases lay outside the gene matches. Per germline, CDR1 SQVTM and CDR2 ANQGSEA. CDR3 length equals 15 residues. Written as DNA, the CDR3 is TGCAGCGTTGATAGACAGGGCGTGAACACCGGGGAGCTGTTTTTT. Amino acids: CSVDRQGVNTGELFF.

The chain couples TRBV5-1 to TRBJ2-1; D uncertain. The length of the CDR3 is 13 residues. V was trimmed by 3 bases and J by 12 bases, leaving 16 bases between them. The V gene's germline CDR1 is SGHRS and CDR2 YFSETQ. For the CDR3, the DNA is TGCGCCAGCAGCTATCCCCCGTCCCTTGGGCAGTTCTTC. Translating it yields CASSYPPSLGQFF.

This clonotype was found a few times. The chain couples TRBV20-1 to TRBJ2-7, with TRBD1 identical over 9 bases. Trimming removed 1 base from V and 1 base from J; junction bases left unmatched: 20. Looked up from germline, CDR1 is DFQATT and CDR2 is SNEGSKA (reference sequence). CDR3 length: 20 residues. The CDR3 DNA reads TGCAGTGCTAGAGGCCTGCTAATGTGGGGACAGGGTGTCCTTTCCTACGAGCAGTACTTC. It yields the protein CSARGLLMWGQGVLSYEQYF.

In its sample, this clonotype was seen many times. The chain carries TRBV12-3 or TRBV12-4 and TRBJ1-4; perhaps TRBD1 as D (6 bases). The germline V and J ends were trimmed by 6 bases and 8 bases, with 16 bases remaining between them. The CDR3 is 14 amino acids. In DNA form, the CDR3 reads TGTGCCAGCAGCCATACAGGGATGGAAGAAAAACTGTTTTTT. Translation gives CASSHTGMEEKLFF.

This clonotype has a handful of counts. The V gene is TRBV5-1, the J gene TRBJ2-5; D uncertain. CDR3 length: 14 amino acids. V was pared by 3 bases and J by 0 bases, with 9 bases between. Germline CDR1 SGHRS, CDR2 YFSETQ. CDR3 sequence (DNA): TGCGCCAGCAGCTACGGACCGCACCAAGAGACCCAGTACTTC. Its protein product is CASSYGPHQETQYF.

The chain employs TRBV14 and TRBJ2-1, with D possibly being TRBD2 (6 bases). CDR3 length equals 16 residues. V lost 0 bases and J 6 bases, leaving 15 bases between the germline ends. In germline, CDR1 is SGHDN, CDR2 FVKESK. CDR3 residues: CASSQDLGSPLNEQFF. The CDR3, as DNA: TGTGCCAGCAGCCAAGATCTCGGGAGCCCCCTCAATGAGCAGTTCTTC.

This clonotype was picked up a small number of times. This CDR3 reads CASSLGLAGSKETQYF. The CDR3 nucleotides read TGCGCCAGCAGCTTGGGACTAGCGGGGAGCAAAGAGACCCAGTACTTC. The J gene is TRBJ2-5, the V gene TRBV5-1; 11 nucleotides line up with TRBD2. Per germline, CDR1 SGHRS and CDR2 YFSETQ. The CDR3 loop spans 16 amino acids. V was pared by 0 bases and J by 3 bases, with 4 bases of the junction left unmatched.

This clonotype has only a few counts. The chain combines TRBV4-1 with TRBJ2-1, with TRBD2 matching 10 bases. The germline V gene has CDR1 MGHRA and CDR2 YSYEKL. The trim removed 0 bases at V and 6 bases at J, leaving 2 bases unmatched. The CDR3 sequence is 15 residues long. As DNA, the CDR3 is TGCGCCAGCAGCCAAGATCCTAGCGGGGGCAATGAGCAGTTCTTC. It translates to CASSQDPSGGNEQFF.

Comments on this clonotype: A much larger clone lies a single base off, so this may be a read error. This chain links TRBV12-3 or TRBV12-4 with TRBJ1-1; D ambiguous. The CDR3 covers 14 residues. The V gene lost 4 bases and the J gene lost 2 bases, with 11 bases spanning the gap. CDR3 amino acids: CASSSWTDNTEAFF. For the CDR3, the DNA is TGTGCCAGCAGTTCTTGGACGGACAACACTGAAGCTTTCTTT.

This clonotype was seen a handful of times. The J gene is TRBJ2-5, the V gene TRBV4-1; TRBD1 matches 7 bases. Germline CDR1 reads MGHRA; CDR2 reads YSYEKL. The J segment lost 4 bases and the V segment lost 1 base, leaving 12 bases of the junction unmatched. This CDR3 spans 17 amino acids. The CDR3 DNA is TGCGCCAGCAGCCAAGGACCAGCCAGGGGGTTACCAGAGACCCAGTACTTC. Translation gives CASSQGPARGLPETQYF.

This clonotype was recorded at least ten times. V is TRBV4-2 and J is TRBJ2-7, with D tentatively TRBD2 (6 bases). Germline CDR1 and CDR2: LGHNA and YNFKEQ. This CDR3 is 17 amino acids long. The germline V and J ends were trimmed by 1 base and 3 bases, with 19 bases remaining between them. The CDR3 loop is CASSQVSRERSYYEQYF. CDR3 sequence (DNA): TGTGCCAGCAGCCAAGTTAGCCGGGAGCGCTCCTACTACGAGCAGTACTTC.

The rearrangement joins TRBV13 to TRBJ2-3, with D perhaps TRBD2 (5 bases). The CDR3 totals 15 residues. From germline, CDR1 is PRHDT and CDR2 FYEKMQ (reference sequence). V lost 4 bases and J lost 2, with 13 bases in between. CDR3 amino acids: CASSSRRDHTDTQYF. The CDR3, as DNA: TGTGCCAGCAGCTCACGCCGGGATCACACAGATACGCAGTATTTT.

The sample holds a few counts of this clonotype. The chain links TRBV5-1 to TRBJ2-1, with TRBD1 identical over 7 bases. CDR1 is SGHRS and CDR2 is YFSETQ in the germline V gene. Trimming cost V 5 bases and J 4 bases; bases outside gene matches: 6. This CDR3 contains 14 residues. The CDR3 nucleotides are TGCGCCAGCAGTTCCGGGACAGAGTACAATGAGCAGTTCTTC. It specifies CASSSGTEYNEQFF.

This chain links TRBV11-2 with TRBJ2-3; tentatively, D is TRBD1 or TRBD2 (5 bases each). The CDR3 length is 16 residues. The germline V gene has CDR1 SGHAT and CDR2 FQNNGV. Deletions cut 0 bases from V and 9 bases from J, with 19 bases between. The CDR3 nucleotides are TGTGCCAGCAGCTTAGAACACGGGCCGCCTGGGGGAACGCAGTATTTT. Its translation is CASSLEHGPPGGTQYF.

This clonotype has just one count. The V and J genes are TRBV27 and TRBJ2-7; D assignment may be TRBD1 or TRBD2 (5 bases each). The V gene lost 9 bases and the J gene lost 5 bases, with 11 bases spanning the gap. This CDR3 contains 11 residues. Germline assignment: CDR1 MNHEY and CDR2 SMNVEV (reference sequence). The chain's CDR3 is CASSTADEQYF. DNA of the CDR3: TGTGCCAGTTCGACAGCGGACGAGCAGTACTTC.

This clonotype was seen repeatedly, ten times or more. This chain links TRBV7-9 with TRBJ2-1; 7 bases agree with TRBD1. The CDR3 sequence is 15 residues long. The trim removed 7 bases at V and 5 bases at J, leaving 11 bases unmatched. Germline values: CDR1 SEHNR, CDR2 FQNEAQ (reference sequence). For the CDR3, the DNA is TGTGCCAGCAACGAATGGACAGGCCCCGACAATGAGCAGTTCTTC. As protein: CASNEWTGPDNEQFF.

This clonotype was recorded many times. The chain combines TRBV10-3 with TRBJ1-1; 7 bases are a match to TRBD1. The CDR3 has 12 amino acids. CDR1 and CDR2 from the germline V gene are ENHRY and SYGVKD. J was trimmed by 6 bases and V by 4 bases; bases with no gene match: 2. CDR3 DNA: TGTGCCATCAGTGGGACAGGCCCTGAAGCTTTCTTT. It yields the protein CAISGTGPEAFF.

This clonotype was detected only a few times. V usage is TRBV11-2 and J usage is TRBJ2-1; 9 bases line up with TRBD1. Germline trimming cut 2 bases from V and 12 bases from J; bases unmatched to any gene: 11. The CDR3 consists of 15 residues. Germline V gives CDR1 SGHAT, CDR2 FQNNGV. CDR3 in DNA: TGTGCCAGCAGCTTACTTGCGGGACAGGGCGCTATGCAGTTCTTC. This sequence encodes CASSLLAGQGAMQFF.

The gene calls are TRBV12-3 or TRBV12-4 and TRBJ1-5, with 7 bases matching TRBD1. The CDR3 consists of 15 residues. The junction had 5 bases not matched to a gene; V was cut back by 6 bases and J by 0 bases. CDR3 sequence: CASSEDRASNQPQHF. CDR3 sequence (DNA): TGTGCCAGCAGCGAAGACAGGGCTAGCAATCAGCCCCAGCATTTT.